These 6 T cell receptor beta chains share one sample of origin, sequenced in a study of blood T cells in healthy people across ages. It was with a sample-barcoded 5' primer and a J-beta primer mix that a second PCR of about 7 to 12 cycles was run. MiXCR, applied by TCRdb to the 5' RACE reads, yields one record per CDR3 protein. The sample holds roughly 1,800,000 distinct CDR3 sequences, about 50% seen once. The specimen sequenced was blood. The receptors derive from a woman in her thirties or forties in good health.

This chain uses TRBV20-1 with TRBJ2-1; D gene unclear. The germline CDR1 and CDR2 sequences are DFQATT and SNEGSKA (reference sequence). The CDR3 runs to 12 residues. The DNA of the CDR3 is TGCAGCGTGCAGTGGACGGGTGTTGAGCAGTTCTTC. This gives the protein CSVQWTGVEQFF.

This CDR3 is CASSLKRNTDTQYF. The DNA of the CDR3 is TGTGCCAGCAGCTTAAAAAGAAACACAGATACGCAGTATTTT. The chain employs TRBV7-2 and TRBJ2-3; D is unresolved. Looked up from germline, CDR1 is SGHTA and CDR2 is FQGNSA. CDR3 size: 14 residues. Trimming took 2 bases from V and 2 from J, leaving 8 bases between them.

This chain connects TRBV27 to TRBJ1-2; D perhaps matches TRBD1 (6 bases). Germline CDR1 MNHEY, CDR2 SMNVEV (reference sequence). The CDR3 totals 17 residues. With 5 bases removed from V and 5 bases from J, the gap between germline ends came to 24 bases. Written as DNA, the CDR3 is TGTGCCAGCAGTGGACCGGGACACCTCCCTGGGGGATATGGCTACACCTTC. It is translated as CASSGPGHLPGGYGYTF.

The CDR3 sequence: CSARDTGDYSNQPQHF. CDR3 coding DNA: TGCAGTGCTAGAGATACGGGTGATTATAGCAATCAGCCCCAGCATTTT. J is TRBJ1-5 and V is TRBV20-1; no firm D call. Germline values: CDR1 DFQATT, CDR2 SNEGSKA (reference sequence). V was shortened by 0 bases and J by 0 bases, with 12 bases between the two germline ends. This CDR3 is 16 amino acids long.

This clonotype was counted only a few times. The CDR3 sequence: CASGGGQNYGYTF. Written as DNA, the CDR3 is TGTGCCAGCGGGGGGGGACAGAACTATGGCTACACCTTC. This chain uses TRBV28 with TRBJ1-2, with TRBD1 identical over 7 bases. Germline V gene sequence: CDR1 MDHEN, CDR2 SYDVKM. Losses at the gene ends were 8 bases for V and 2 bases for J; bases not matched to a gene: 5. The CDR3 runs to 13 residues.

This clonotype was counted a few times. The rearrangement joins TRBV5-1 to TRBJ2-3; D tentatively fits TRBD1 or TRBD2 (5 bases each). Trimming stripped 5 bases from V and 1 base from J, with 11 bases between. The CDR3 sequence is 14 residues long. Per germline, CDR1 SGHRS and CDR2 YFSETQ. The CDR3 spells CASRALGGTDTQYF. CDR3 nucleotides: TGCGCCAGCAGGGCTTTGGGGGGCACAGATACGCAGTATTTT. The full variable domain, completed using reference TRBV5-1 and TRBJ2-3, is KAGVTQTPRYLIKTRGQQVTLSCSPISGHRSVSWYQQTPGQGLQFLFEYFSETQRNKGNFPGRFSGRQFSNSRSEMNVSTLELGDSALYLCASRALGGTDTQYFGPGTRLTVL.